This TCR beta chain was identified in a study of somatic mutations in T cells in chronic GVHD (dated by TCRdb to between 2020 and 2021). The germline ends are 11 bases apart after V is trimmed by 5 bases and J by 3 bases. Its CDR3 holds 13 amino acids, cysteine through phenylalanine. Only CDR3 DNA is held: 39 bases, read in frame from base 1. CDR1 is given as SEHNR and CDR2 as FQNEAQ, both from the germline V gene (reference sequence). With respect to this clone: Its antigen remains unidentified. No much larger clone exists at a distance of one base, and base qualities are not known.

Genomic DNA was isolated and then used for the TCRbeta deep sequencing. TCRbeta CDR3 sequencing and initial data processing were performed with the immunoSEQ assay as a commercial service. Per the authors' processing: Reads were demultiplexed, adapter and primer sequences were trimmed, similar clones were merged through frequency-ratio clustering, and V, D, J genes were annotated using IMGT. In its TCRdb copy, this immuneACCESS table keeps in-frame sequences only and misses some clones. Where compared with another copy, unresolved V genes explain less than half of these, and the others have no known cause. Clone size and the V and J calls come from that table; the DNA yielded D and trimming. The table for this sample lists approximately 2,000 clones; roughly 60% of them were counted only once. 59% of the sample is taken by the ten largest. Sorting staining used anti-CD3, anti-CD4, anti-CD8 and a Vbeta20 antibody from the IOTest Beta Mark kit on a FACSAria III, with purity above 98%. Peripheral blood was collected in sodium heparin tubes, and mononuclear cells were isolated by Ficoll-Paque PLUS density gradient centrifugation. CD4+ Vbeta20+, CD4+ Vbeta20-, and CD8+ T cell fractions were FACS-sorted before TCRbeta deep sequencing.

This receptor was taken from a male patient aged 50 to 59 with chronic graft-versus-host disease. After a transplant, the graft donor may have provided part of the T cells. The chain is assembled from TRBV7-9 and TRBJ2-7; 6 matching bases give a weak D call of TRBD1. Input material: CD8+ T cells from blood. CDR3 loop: CASSPGQLYEQYF. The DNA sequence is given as TGTGCCAGCAGCCCCGGACAGCTCTACGAGCAGTACTTC.